Sequencing of this T cell receptor beta chain was carried out in a study of blood T cell repertoires in COVID-19. The overall study: Samples of COVID-19 (acute and convalescent) were obtained from the United States, Italy and Spain.

CDR3 size: 12 residues. CDR1 and CDR2 (germline): MNHEY, SVGEGT. Trimming removed 0 bases from V and 9 bases from J, with 6 bases in between. Some clones are missing from TCRdb's copy, which holds only in-frame ones; the method was immunoSEQ multiplex PCR. Among roughly 200,000 clones, around 83% were seen once, and the ten largest hold 1.5% to 1.9%. J is TRBJ2-1 and V is TRBV6-2 or TRBV6-3; possible D gene TRBD1, 5 bases. This receptor was identified in a human donor in a cohort sampled during active COVID-19. Material: peripheral blood. The CDR3 is CASSYSRGEQFF. CDR3 in DNA: TGTGCCAGCAGTTACTCTAGGGGTGAGCAGTTCTTC.